Following are 22 T cell receptor beta chains from one sample sequenced in a study of shared clonotypes between healthy human individuals. Repertoires were generated with immunoSEQ multiplex PCR, while TCRdb's copy carries only in-frame clones and drops some. Of about 2.2 million clones detected, 93% appear once; the ten largest clones hold 1.5% to 2%. CD8 cells classed as naive were CD45RO-negative and positively selected for CCR7, excluding terminally differentiated effector memory CD45RA+ cells. Material: naive CD8+ T cells from PBMCs. These receptors all come from a man younger than 30 in good health. Some clones in this sample may be carry-over from other donors' samples.

The CDR3 loop is CASSPPGAGDEQYF. CDR3 DNA sequence: TGTGCCAGCAGCCCCCCCGGGGCAGGGGACGAGCAGTACTTC. This chain joins TRBV6-6 and TRBJ2-7, with D perhaps TRBD1 (6 bases). The CDR3 is 14 amino acids. The V and J ends lost 6 bases and 5 bases respectively, with 17 bases between them. Germline V gene sequence: CDR1 MNHNY, CDR2 SVGAGI (reference sequence).

Points on this clone: This specimen includes other DNA sequences encoding the same CDR3. The J gene is TRBJ2-7, the V gene TRBV15; D is unresolved. This CDR3 region has 11 residues. Germline CDR1 reads LNHNV; CDR2 reads YYDKDF (reference sequence). Between the trimmed V and J ends, which lost 1 base and 4 bases, there was a span of 2 bases. The CDR3 sequence is CATSRGYEQYF. As DNA, the CDR3 is TGTGCCACCAGCAGAGGGTACGAGCAGTACTTC.

V is TRBV5-8 and J is TRBJ1-5; TRBD1 agrees at 7 bases. The J segment lost 5 bases and the V segment lost 3 bases, leaving 5 bases of the junction unmatched. This CDR3 has 14 residues. The germline CDR1 and CDR2 sequences are SGHTS and YDEGEE. CDR3 region: CASSSGQVDQPQHF. Here the CDR3 DNA reads TGTGCCAGCAGCTCTGGACAGGTTGATCAGCCCCAGCATTTT.

The chain has TRBV5-1 and TRBJ2-7, with D possibly TRBD1 on 6 matching bases. This CDR3 contains 14 residues. Germline CDR1 SGHRS, CDR2 YFSETQ. Trimming removed 1 base at V and 3 bases at J, with 11 bases between. The CDR3 spells CASSLIPGHYEQYF. As DNA, the CDR3 is TGCGCCAGCAGCTTGATTCCGGGACACTACGAGCAGTACTTC.

The chain links TRBV28 to TRBJ1-1; no clear D. Trimming pared 5 bases from V and 2 bases from J, leaving 15 bases between. This CDR3 is built from 15 residues. The germline gives CDR1 MDHEN, CDR2 SYDVKM. The DNA of the CDR3 is TGTGCCAGCAGTCCCGGACGGGTACCAAACACTGAAGCTTTCTTT. Translation: CASSPGRVPNTEAFF.

Comment on this clone: One end of the junction is discordant with germline, which a read error may explain. This rearrangement joins TRBV6-5 to TRBJ2-5; D call uncertain. Germline V gene lookup returns CDR1 MNHEY and CDR2 SVGAGI. This CDR3 is built from 12 residues. CDR3 DNA sequence: TGTGCCAGCGCCCCAAACCAGGAGACCCAGTACTTC. Amino acid sequence: CASAPNQETQYF.

This rearrangement joins TRBV6-5 to TRBJ2-7; 7 bases fit TRBD1. Germline CDR1 is MNHEY and CDR2 is SVGAGI. The V gene end was trimmed by 0 bases and the J gene end by 3 bases; junction bases not matched to a gene: 5. This CDR3 region has 15 residues. Written as DNA, the CDR3 is TGTGCCAGCAGTTACTCACAGGGGACGGGCTACGAGCAGTACTTC. Its protein is CASSYSQGTGYEQYF.

J is TRBJ1-1 and V is TRBV10-3; no reliable D call. The CDR3 has 14 amino acids. The germline V and J ends were trimmed by 3 bases and 5 bases, with 13 bases remaining between them. Germline CDR1 ENHRY, CDR2 SYGVKD. The CDR3 DNA reads as TGTGCCATCAGTGATCCCCCAGGTGGGACTGAAGCTTTCTTT. Amino acid sequence: CAISDPPGGTEAFF.

The chain recombines TRBV18 with TRBJ2-6; possibly TRBD1 for D (5 bases). Trimming removed 2 bases from V and 4 bases from J, with 9 bases in between. Germline V gene lookup returns CDR1 KGHSH and CDR2 LQKENI. The CDR3 covers 15 residues. This CDR3 is CASSPLGAGANVLTF. The CDR3 DNA follows: TGTGCCAGCTCACCATTAGGGGCCGGGGCCAACGTCCTGACTTTC. The full variable domain, completed using reference TRBV18 and TRBJ2-6, is NAGVMQNPRHLVRRRGQEARLRCSPMKGHSHVYWYRQLPEEGLKFMVYLQKENIIDESGMPKERFSAEFPKEGPSILRIQQVVRGDSAAYFCASSPLGAGANVLTFGAGSRLTVL.

The chain has TRBV9 and TRBJ2-7, with D perhaps assigned TRBD1 or TRBD2 (5 bases each). The CDR3 spans 13 residues. Germline V gene data show CDR1 as SGDLS and CDR2 as YYNGEE. The ends were cut back, 4 bases at V and 6 bases at J, with 14 bases in the middle. This CDR3 is CASSPPPGSEQYF. DNA for the CDR3: TGTGCCAGCAGCCCGCCCCCAGGGAGCGAGCAGTACTTC.

The chain employs TRBV11-3 and TRBJ2-3, with D perhaps TRBD2 (5 bases). The CDR3 runs to 13 residues. Looked up from germline, CDR1 is SGHNT and CDR2 is YENEEA. V lost 4 bases and J 10 bases, leaving 15 bases between the germline ends. CDR3 sequence (DNA): TGTGCCAGCAGCTCCCGAGGGAGTTATTCGCAGTATTTT. Protein product: CASSSRGSYSQYF. Full variable domain (remainder filled in from reference TRBV11-3 and TRBJ2-3): EAGVVQSPRYKIIEKKQPVAFWCNPISGHNTLYWYLQNLGQGPELLIRYENEEAVDDSQLPKDRFSAERLKGVDSTLKIQPAELGDSAVYLCASSSRGSYSQYFGPGTRLTVL.

A single count supports this clone. CDR3 coding DNA: TGTGCCAGCAGTTGGACTAGCGGAAACTACAATGAGCAGTTCTTC. Its protein is CASSWTSGNYNEQFF. The chain links TRBV28 to TRBJ2-1, with 10 bases that match TRBD2. This CDR3 region has 15 residues. The germline V gene encodes CDR1 MDHEN and CDR2 SYDVKM. Losses at the gene ends were 4 bases for V and 3 bases for J; bases not matched to a gene: 3.

The rearrangement uses TRBV7-9 and TRBJ1-1; D ambiguous. Germline V gene lookup returns CDR1 SEHNR and CDR2 FQNEAQ (reference sequence). Trimming removed 5 bases from V and 4 bases from J, with 11 bases in between. The CDR3 consists of 13 residues. CDR3 nucleotide sequence: TGTGCCAGCAGCCCCCGACTGATCACTGAAGCTTTCTTT. Residues: CASSPRLITEAFF.

V gene TRBV6-5 combines with J gene TRBJ1-1; D is perhaps TRBD1 (6 bases). The CDR3 has 15 residues. Deletions cut 6 bases from V and 8 bases from J, with 22 bases between. Germline V gene sequence: CDR1 MNHEY, CDR2 SVGAGI. CDR3 sequence (DNA): TGTGCCAGCAGCCCCCCCTGGGGGGGGCAATCGGAAGCTTTCTTT. It translates to CASSPPWGGQSEAFF.

The chain carries TRBV28 and TRBJ2-3, with TRBD1 matching over 9 bases. The germline V gene has CDR1 MDHEN and CDR2 SYDVKM. Trimming cost V 5 bases and J 0 bases; bases outside gene matches: 3. CDR3 length equals 15 residues. The CDR3 loop reads CASSTGTGSTDTQYF. CDR3 DNA sequence: TGTGCCAGCAGTACTGGGACAGGGAGCACAGATACGCAGTATTTT.

J is TRBJ1-2 and V is TRBV29-1; D unclear. Trimming pared 6 bases from V and 8 bases from J, leaving 16 bases between. This CDR3 spans 12 amino acids. In germline, CDR1 is SQVTM, CDR2 ANQGSEA. CDR3 region: CSVLEGGGGYTF. DNA for the CDR3: TGCAGCGTCCTTGAGGGCGGTGGCGGCTACACCTTC.

V gene TRBV5-1 combines with J gene TRBJ1-5; D may be TRBD1 (6 bases). Germline V gene lookup returns CDR1 SGHRS and CDR2 YFSETQ. V lost 0 bases and J lost 6, with 10 bases in between. The CDR3 is made up of 14 amino acids. CDR3 region: CASSLDGGRQPQHF. The CDR3 region has the DNA TGCGCCAGCAGCTTGGACGGGGGGCGTCAGCCCCAGCATTTT. Complete variable domain (other parts from reference TRBV5-1 and TRBJ1-5): KAGVTQTPRYLIKTRGQQVTLSCSPISGHRSVSWYQQTPGQGLQFLFEYFSETQRNKGNFPGRFSGRQFSNSRSEMNVSTLELGDSALYLCASSLDGGRQPQHFGDGTRLSIL.

This clone was observed once. This sequence joins TRBV5-6 and TRBJ2-7, with 7 bases identical to TRBD1. CDR1 SGHDT and CDR2 YYEEEE come from the germline V gene. The CDR3 runs to 14 residues. Germline trimming cut 2 bases from V and 4 bases from J; bases unmatched to any gene: 6. CDR3 sequence reads: CASSLGTAVYEQYF. CDR3 DNA sequence: TGTGCCAGCAGCTTAGGGACAGCCGTTTACGAGCAGTACTTC.

This chain links TRBV9 with TRBJ2-5; TRBD1 is a possible D gene (6 bases). Germline V gene data show CDR1 as SGDLS and CDR2 as YYNGEE. Trimming took 0 bases from V and 5 from J, leaving 14 bases between them. CDR3 length equals 15 residues. The DNA for the CDR3 is TGTGCCAGCAGCGTAGGTGGGTCTCAGGGGGAGACCCAGTACTTC. Protein product: CASSVGGSQGETQYF.

The genes are TRBV10-1 and TRBJ2-7; 9 bases align to TRBD2. The CDR3 runs to 19 residues. Germline V gene lookup returns CDR1 WNHNN and CDR2 SYGVQD (reference sequence). V dropped 2 bases and J dropped 3; count of bases not matched to a gene: 17. The DNA of the CDR3 is TGCGCCAGCAGTGAGAGGGGGGGGGTTATAGCGGGAGCCAGCTACGAGCAGTACTTC. Translating it yields CASSERGGVIAGASYEQYF.

J is TRBJ2-7 and V is TRBV4-3; D is uncertain. Germline V gene lookup returns CDR1 LGHNA and CDR2 YSLEER. Trimming removed 0 bases from V and 4 bases from J, with 7 bases in between. The length of the CDR3 is 13 residues. The CDR3 nucleotides read TGCGCCAGCAGCCAAGACCCCTATTACGAGCAGTACTTC. Its translation is CASSQDPYYEQYF.

Comments on this clone: Other DNA sequences in this sample translate to the same CDR3. The chain uses TRBV27 and TRBJ2-7; D ambiguous. V shed 3 bases and J shed 2 bases, with 8 bases lying between them. The CDR3 contains 13 residues. Germline CDR1 MNHEY, CDR2 SMNVEV (reference sequence). The CDR3 protein is CASSFARTYEQYF. The DNA for the CDR3 is TGTGCCAGCAGTTTTGCTCGAACCTACGAGCAGTACTTC.